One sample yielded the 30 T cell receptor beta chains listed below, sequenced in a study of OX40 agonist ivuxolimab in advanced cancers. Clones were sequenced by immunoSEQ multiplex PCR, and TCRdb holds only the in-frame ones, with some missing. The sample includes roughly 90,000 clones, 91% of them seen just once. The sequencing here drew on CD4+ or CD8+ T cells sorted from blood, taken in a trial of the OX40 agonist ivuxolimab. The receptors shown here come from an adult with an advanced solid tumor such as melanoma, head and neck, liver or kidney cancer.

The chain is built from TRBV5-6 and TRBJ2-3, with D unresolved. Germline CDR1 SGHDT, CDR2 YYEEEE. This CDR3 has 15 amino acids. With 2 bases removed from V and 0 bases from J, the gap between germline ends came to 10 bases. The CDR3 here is CASSFIGESTDTQYF. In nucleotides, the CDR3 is TGTGCCAGCAGCTTTATCGGTGAGAGCACAGATACGCAGTATTTT.

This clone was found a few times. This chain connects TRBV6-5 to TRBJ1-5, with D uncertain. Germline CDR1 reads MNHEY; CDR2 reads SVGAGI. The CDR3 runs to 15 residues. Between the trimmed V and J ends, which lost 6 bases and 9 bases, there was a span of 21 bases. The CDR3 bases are TGTGCCAGCAGCCCTGAGTGGGGAACTACATGGCCCCAGCATTTT. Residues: CASSPEWGTTWPQHF.

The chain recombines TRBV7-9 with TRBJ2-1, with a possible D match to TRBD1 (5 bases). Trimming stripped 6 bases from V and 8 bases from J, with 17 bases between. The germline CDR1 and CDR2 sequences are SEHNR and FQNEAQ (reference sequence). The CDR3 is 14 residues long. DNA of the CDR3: TGTGCCAGCAGATCGGACACCTTGGGTGATGAGCAGTTCTTC. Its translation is CASRSDTLGDEQFF. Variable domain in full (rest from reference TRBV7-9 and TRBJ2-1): DTGVSQNPRHKITKRGQNVTFRCDPISEHNRLYWYRQTLGQGPEFLTYFQNEAQLEKSRLLSDRFSAERPKGSFSTLEIQRTEQGDSAMYLCASRSDTLGDEQFFGPGTRLTVL.

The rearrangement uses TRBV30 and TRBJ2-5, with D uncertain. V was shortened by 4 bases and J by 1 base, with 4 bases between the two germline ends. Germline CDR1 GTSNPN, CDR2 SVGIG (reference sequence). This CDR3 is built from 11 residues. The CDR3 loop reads CAWTSQETQYF. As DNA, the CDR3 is TGTGCCTGGACAAGCCAAGAGACCCAGTACTTC.

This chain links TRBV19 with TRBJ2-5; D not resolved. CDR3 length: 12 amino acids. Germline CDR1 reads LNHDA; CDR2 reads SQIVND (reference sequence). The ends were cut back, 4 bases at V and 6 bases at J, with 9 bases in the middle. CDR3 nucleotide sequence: TGTGCCAGTAGTACTGGGTATAAGACCCAGTACTTC. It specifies CASSTGYKTQYF.

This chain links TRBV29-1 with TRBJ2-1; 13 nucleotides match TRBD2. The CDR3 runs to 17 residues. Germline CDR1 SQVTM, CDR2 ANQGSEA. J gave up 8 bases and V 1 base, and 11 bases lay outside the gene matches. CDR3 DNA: TGCAGCGTTGAAGGCCCCGGGACTAGCGGGATTGTTGATGAGCAGTTCTTC. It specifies CSVEGPGTSGIVDEQFF.

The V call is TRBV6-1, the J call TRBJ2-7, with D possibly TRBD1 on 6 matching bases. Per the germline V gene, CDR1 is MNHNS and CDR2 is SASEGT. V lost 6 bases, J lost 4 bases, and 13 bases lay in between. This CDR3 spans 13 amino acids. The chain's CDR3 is CASRIQGWYEQYF. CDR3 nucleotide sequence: TGTGCCAGCAGGATACAGGGTTGGTACGAGCAGTACTTC.

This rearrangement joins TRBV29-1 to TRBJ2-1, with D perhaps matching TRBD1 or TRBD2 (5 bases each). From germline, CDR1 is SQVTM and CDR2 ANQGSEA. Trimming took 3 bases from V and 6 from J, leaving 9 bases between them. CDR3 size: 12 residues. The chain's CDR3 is CSVEGDRNEQFF. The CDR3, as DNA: TGCAGCGTTGAGGGGGATCGCAATGAGCAGTTCTTC.

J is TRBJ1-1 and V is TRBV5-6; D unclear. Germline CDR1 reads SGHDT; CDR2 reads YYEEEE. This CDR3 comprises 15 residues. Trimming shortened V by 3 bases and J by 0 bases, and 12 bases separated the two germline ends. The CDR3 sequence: CASSSDGNMNTEAFF. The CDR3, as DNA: TGTGCCAGCAGCTCGGACGGGAACATGAACACTGAAGCTTTCTTT.

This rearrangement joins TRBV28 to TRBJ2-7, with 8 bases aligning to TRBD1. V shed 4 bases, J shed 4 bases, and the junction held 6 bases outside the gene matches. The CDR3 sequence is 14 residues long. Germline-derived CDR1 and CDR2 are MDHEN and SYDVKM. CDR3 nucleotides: TGTGCCAGCAGTTCCGGACAGGGAACATACGAGCAGTACTTC. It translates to CASSSGQGTYEQYF.

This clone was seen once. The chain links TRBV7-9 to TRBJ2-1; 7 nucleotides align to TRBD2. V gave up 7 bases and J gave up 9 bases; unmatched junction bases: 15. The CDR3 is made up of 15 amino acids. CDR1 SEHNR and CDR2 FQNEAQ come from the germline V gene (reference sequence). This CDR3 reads CASIIGAGEKGEQFF. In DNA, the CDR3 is TGTGCCAGCATTATAGGGGCGGGAGAAAAGGGTGAGCAGTTCTTC.

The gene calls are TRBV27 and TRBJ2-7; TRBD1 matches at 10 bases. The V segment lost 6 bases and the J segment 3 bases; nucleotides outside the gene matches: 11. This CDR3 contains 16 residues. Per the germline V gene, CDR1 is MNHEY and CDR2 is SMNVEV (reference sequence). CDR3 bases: TGTGCCAGCAGCCCCCCCGGGACAGGGGATTTCTACGAGCAGTACTTC. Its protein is CASSPPGTGDFYEQYF.

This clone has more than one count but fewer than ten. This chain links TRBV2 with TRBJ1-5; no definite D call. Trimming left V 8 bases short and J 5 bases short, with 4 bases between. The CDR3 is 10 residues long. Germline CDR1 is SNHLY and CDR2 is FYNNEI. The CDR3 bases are TGTGCCAGCGGTCATCAGCCCCAGCATTTT. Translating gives CASGHQPQHF.

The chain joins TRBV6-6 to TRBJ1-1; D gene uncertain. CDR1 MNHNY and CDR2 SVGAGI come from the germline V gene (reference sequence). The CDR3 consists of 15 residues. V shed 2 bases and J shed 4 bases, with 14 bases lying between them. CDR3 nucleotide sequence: TGTGCCAGCAGTTACGTCATTCGTAAAATCACTGAAGCTTTCTTT. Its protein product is CASSYVIRKITEAFF.

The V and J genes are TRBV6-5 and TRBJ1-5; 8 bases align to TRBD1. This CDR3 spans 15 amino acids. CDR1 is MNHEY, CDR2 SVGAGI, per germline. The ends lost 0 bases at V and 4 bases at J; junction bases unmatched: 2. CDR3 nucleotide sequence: TGTGCCAGCAGTTACTCCGGACAGGGAAATCAGCCCCAGCATTTT. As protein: CASSYSGQGNQPQHF.

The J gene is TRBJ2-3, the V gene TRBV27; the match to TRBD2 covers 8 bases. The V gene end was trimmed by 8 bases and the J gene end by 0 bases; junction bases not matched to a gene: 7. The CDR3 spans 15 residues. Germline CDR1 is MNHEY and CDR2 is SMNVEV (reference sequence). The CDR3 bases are TGTGCCAGCCTGGGAAGCGGGAGAAGCACAGATACGCAGTATTTT. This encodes CASLGSGRSTDTQYF.

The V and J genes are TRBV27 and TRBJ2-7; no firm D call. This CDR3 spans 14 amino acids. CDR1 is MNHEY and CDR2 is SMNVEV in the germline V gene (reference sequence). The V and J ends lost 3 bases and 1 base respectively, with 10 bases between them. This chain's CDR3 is CASSFTTNSYEQYF. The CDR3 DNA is TGTGCCAGCAGTTTCACCACTAATTCCTACGAGCAGTACTTC.

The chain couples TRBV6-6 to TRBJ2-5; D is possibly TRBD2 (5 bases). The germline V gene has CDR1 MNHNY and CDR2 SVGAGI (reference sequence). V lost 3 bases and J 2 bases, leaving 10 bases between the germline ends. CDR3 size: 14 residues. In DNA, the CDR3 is TGTGCCAGCAGTTATCTCGGGGATCAAGAGACCCAGTACTTC. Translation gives CASSYLGDQETQYF.

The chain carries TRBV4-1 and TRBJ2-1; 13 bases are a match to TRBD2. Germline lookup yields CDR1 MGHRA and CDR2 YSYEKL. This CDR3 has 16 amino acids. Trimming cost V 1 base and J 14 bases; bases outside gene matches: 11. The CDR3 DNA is TGCGCCAGCAGCCAAGTTACTAGCGGGAGGGGCCCTACGGAGTTCTTC. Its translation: CASSQVTSGRGPTEFF.

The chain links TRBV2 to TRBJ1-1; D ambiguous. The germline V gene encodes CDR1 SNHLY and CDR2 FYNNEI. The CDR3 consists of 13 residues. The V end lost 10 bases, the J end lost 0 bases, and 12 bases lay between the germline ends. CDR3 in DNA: TGTGCCAAGAGGAGGGCTATGAACACTGAAGCTTTCTTT. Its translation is CAKRRAMNTEAFF.

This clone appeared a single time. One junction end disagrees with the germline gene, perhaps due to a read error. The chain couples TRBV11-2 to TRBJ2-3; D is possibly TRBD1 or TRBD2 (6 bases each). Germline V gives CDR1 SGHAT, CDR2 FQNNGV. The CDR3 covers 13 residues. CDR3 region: CASTGGITNTQYF. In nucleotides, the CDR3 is TGTGCCAGTACCGGGGGCATCACAAATACGCAGTATTTT.

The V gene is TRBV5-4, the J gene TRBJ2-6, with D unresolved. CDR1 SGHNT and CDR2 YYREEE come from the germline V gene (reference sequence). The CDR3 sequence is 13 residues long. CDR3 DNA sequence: TGTGCTACGCTAAGGGCCGGGGCCAACGTCCTGACTTTC. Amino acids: CATLRAGANVLTF.

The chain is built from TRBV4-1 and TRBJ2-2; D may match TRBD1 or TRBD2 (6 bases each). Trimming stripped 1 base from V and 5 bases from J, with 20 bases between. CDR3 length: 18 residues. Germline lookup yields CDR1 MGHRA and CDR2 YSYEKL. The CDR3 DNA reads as TGCGCCAGCAGCCAAGCTTCAGGGGACGGGAGCGCGACCGGGGAGCTGTTTTTT. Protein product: CASSQASGDGSATGELFF.

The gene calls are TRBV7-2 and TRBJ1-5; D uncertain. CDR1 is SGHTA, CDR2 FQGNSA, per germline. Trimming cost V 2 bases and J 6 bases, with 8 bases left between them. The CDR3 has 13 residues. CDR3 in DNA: TGTGCCAGCAGCTTATTGGGCGGTCAGCCCCAGCATTTT. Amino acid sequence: CASSLLGGQPQHF.

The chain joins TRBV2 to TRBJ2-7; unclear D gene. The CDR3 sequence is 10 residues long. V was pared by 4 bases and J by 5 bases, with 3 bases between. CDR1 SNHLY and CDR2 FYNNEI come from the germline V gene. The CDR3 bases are TGTGCCAGCAGTGGGAACGAGCAGTACTTC. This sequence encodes CASSGNEQYF.

The CDR3 here is CASSVDNRAYGYTF. The DNA of the CDR3 is TGTGCCAGCAGCGTAGACAACAGGGCCTATGGCTACACCTTC. The chain recombines TRBV9 with TRBJ1-2; tentatively, D is TRBD1 (6 bases). The CDR3 has 14 amino acids. The germline V gene encodes CDR1 SGDLS and CDR2 YYNGEE. The V and J ends lost 0 bases and 4 bases respectively, with 10 bases between them.

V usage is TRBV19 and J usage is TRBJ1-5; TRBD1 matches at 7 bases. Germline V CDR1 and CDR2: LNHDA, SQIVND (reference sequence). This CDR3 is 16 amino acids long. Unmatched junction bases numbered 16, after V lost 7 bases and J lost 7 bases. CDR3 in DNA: TGTGCCAGTACCTGGGGGCTGGCAGGGGGAATGCAGCCCCAGCATTTT. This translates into CASTWGLAGGMQPQHF.

The CDR3 here is CSVEDRGSLSYNEQFF. The CDR3 DNA follows: TGCAGCGTTGAAGATCGGGGCAGTCTTTCCTACAATGAGCAGTTCTTC. The V call is TRBV29-1, the J call TRBJ2-1; D possibly uses TRBD1 or TRBD2 (5 bases each). V lost 0 bases and J lost 1, with 13 bases in between. Germline values: CDR1 SQVTM, CDR2 ANQGSEA. The CDR3 contains 16 residues.

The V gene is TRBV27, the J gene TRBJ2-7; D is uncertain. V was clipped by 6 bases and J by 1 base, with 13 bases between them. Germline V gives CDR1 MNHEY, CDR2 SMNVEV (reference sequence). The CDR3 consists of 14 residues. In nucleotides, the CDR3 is TGTGCCAGCAGCGCGGCCGGTGCGTCCTACGAGCAGTACTTC. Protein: CASSAAGASYEQYF.

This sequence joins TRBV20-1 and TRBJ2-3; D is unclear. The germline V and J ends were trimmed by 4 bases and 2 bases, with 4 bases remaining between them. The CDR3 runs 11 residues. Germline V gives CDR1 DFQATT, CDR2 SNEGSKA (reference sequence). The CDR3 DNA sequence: TGCAGTGCTAAAATCACAGATACGCAGTATTTT. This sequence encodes CSAKITDTQYF.